This record covers a single T cell receptor (beta chain). What it binds is not known. Per germline, CDR1 SGHRS and CDR2 YFSETQ. J was trimmed by 4 bases and V by 0 bases; bases with no gene match: 5. The CDR3 totals 15 residues. The record originates from a study of T cells in Graves' hyperthyroidism and ophthalmopathy. General study findings and limits: Most clonotypes that expanded in the thyroid above 0.001 also showed up in blood.

Diagnoses were established using clinical symptoms, serum thyroxine and TRAb, thyroid ultrasound and orbital computed tomography. Fresh peripheral blood, 8 to 10 ml of it, supplied the PBMCs. Template material for amplifying TCR beta CDR3 regions consisted of RNA transcripts. The HTBI primer set served for first-round RT-PCR of the TCR CDR3. TCRdb re-called the multiplex PCR reads with MiXCR, one entry per CDR3 protein. Among 390,000 or so distinct CDR3 sequences listed, roughly 14% were seen once. The chain employs TRBV5-1 and TRBJ1-1; TRBD1 agrees at 8 bases. This clonotype was obtained from a man aged 18 to 29 with Graves' ophthalmopathy. Sequences were obtained from blood. This CDR3 reads CASSLADRAATEAFF. For the CDR3, the DNA is TGCGCCAGCAGCTTGGCGGACAGGGCGGCCACTGAAGCTTTCTTT.